This TCR beta chain appears in the sequencing data of a study of T cells in localized non-small cell lung cancer. Study results and limitations: Across samples, adjacent lung featured a median roughly 60 of the top 100 tumor clones. Heterogeneity remains possible because sequencing was limited to only one tumor region. Blood T cell density predicted longer survival; adjacent-lung clonality, shorter.

TCRdb keeps only in-frame clones here, not all; method: immunoSEQ multiplex PCR. Seen here are about 3,100 clones, over 20% observed once, and the top ten hold approximately 10%. As regards this clone: The antigen is undetermined.

There are 13 residues in the CDR3. Germline values: CDR1 SQVTM, CDR2 ANQGSEA. Trimming took 3 bases from V and 6 from J, leaving 14 bases between them. The clonotype was recovered from a woman aged 40-69 years with stage I lung adenocarcinoma. This chain uses TRBV29-1 with TRBJ1-2; perhaps TRBD1 as D (5 bases). Material: normal lung tissue next to the tumor, obtained before any cancer treatment. The CDR3 loop is CSVDNGAPDGYTF. CDR3 DNA sequence: TGCAGCGTTGATAATGGGGCACCGGATGGCTACACCTTC.